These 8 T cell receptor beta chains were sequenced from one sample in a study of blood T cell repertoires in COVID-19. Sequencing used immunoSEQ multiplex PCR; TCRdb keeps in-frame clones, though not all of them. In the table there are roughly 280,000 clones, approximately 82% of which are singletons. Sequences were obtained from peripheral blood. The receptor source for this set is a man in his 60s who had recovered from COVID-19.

CDR3 protein: CASSPATVMNTEAFF. CDR3 nucleotide sequence: TGTGCCAGCAGCCCAGCAACAGTGATGAACACTGAAGCTTTCTTT. The genes are TRBV7-8 and TRBJ1-1; no reliable D call. V dropped 5 bases and J dropped 0 bases, with 13 bases sitting between them. The CDR3 length is 15 residues. Germline CDR1 SGHVS, CDR2 FQNEAQ.

This chain's CDR3 is CASCRGTGELFF. CDR3 nucleotides: TGTGCCAGCTGCAGGGGGACCGGGGAGCTGTTTTTT. The chain carries TRBV27 and TRBJ2-2, with 7 bases matching TRBD1. Germline values: CDR1 MNHEY, CDR2 SMNVEV (reference sequence). Trimming removed 8 bases from V and 5 bases from J; junction bases left unmatched: 2. CDR3 length equals 12 residues.

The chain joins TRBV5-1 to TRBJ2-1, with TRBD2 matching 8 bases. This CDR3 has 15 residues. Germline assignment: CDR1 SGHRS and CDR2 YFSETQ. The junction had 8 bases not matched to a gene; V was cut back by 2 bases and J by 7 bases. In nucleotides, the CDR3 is TGCGCCAGCAGCTTCAGCGGGAGTTCGGGGAATGAGCAGTTCTTC. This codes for CASSFSGSSGNEQFF. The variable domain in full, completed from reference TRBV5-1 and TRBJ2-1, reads KAGVTQTPRYLIKTRGQQVTLSCSPISGHRSVSWYQQTPGQGLQFLFEYFSETQRNKGNFPGRFSGRQFSNSRSEMNVSTLELGDSALYLCASSFSGSSGNEQFFGPGTRLTVL.

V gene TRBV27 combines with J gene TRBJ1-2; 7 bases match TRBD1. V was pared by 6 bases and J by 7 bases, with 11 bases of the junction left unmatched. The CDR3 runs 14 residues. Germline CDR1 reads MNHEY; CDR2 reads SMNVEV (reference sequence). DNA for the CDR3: TGTGCCAGCAGCCTGACAGGGCCGTCCTTTGGCTACACCTTC. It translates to CASSLTGPSFGYTF.

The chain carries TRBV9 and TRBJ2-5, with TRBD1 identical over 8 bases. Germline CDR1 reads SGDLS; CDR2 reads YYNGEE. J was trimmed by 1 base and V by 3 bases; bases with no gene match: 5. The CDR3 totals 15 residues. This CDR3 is CASSGGQAGQETQYF. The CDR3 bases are TGTGCCAGCAGCGGGGGACAGGCCGGCCAAGAGACCCAGTACTTC. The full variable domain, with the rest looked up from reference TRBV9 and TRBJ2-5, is DSGVTQTPKHLITATGQRVTLRCSPRSGDLSVYWYQQSLDQGLQFLIQYYNGEERAKGNILERFSAQQFPDLHSELNLSSLELGDSALYFCASSGGQAGQETQYFGPGTRLLVL.

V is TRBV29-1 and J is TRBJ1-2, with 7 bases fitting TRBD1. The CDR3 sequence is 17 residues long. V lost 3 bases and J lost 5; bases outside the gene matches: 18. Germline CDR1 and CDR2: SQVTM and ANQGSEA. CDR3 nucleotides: TGCAGCGTTGAGTTAGGTAGGGGGCTGGAGGAGATATATGGCTACACCTTC. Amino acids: CSVELGRGLEEIYGYTF.

The CDR3 DNA is TGTGCCAGCAGTTTATCAGGGGCCCCCGCGGTCTATGGCTACACCTTC. Amino acids: CASSLSGAPAVYGYTF. This chain uses TRBV28 with TRBJ1-2; TRBD1 might be the D (6 bases). The CDR3 sequence is 16 residues long. In germline, CDR1 is MDHEN, CDR2 SYDVKM. Trimming shortened V by 1 base and J by 4 bases, and 16 bases separated the two germline ends.

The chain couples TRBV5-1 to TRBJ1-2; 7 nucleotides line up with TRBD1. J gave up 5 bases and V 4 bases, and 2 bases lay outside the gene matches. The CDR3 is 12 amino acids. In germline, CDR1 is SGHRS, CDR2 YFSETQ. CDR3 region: CASSPGQYGYTF. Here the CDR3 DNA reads TGCGCCAGCAGCCCGGGACAGTATGGCTACACCTTC.